This TCR beta chain was profiled in a study of T cell responses to AZD1222 COVID-19 vaccine. Looked up from germline, CDR1 is KGHSH and CDR2 is LQKENI. V shed 3 bases and J 1 base; nucleotides not matched to a gene: 4. The CDR3 covers 16 residues. Samples with a second dose at about 4 or about 12 weeks were pooled together. General observations from the study: Possibly, clonal diversity was underestimated; donors were largely white British and included more females. The span of vaccine-associated CD4 TCRs extended across spike, with dominance at 160-218 and 743-854.

As for this clone: Its target is unknown.

TCRdb's copy holds only in-frame clones and misses some; the assay was immunoSEQ multiplex PCR. Found here are about 150,000 clones, approximately 89% of them singletons; the top ten hold approximately 1.2%. The origin of this receptor is an adult who received the AZD1222 COVID-19 vaccine. The sequenced sample was peripheral blood, obtained 28 days after the second AZD1222 dose. This chain connects TRBV18 to TRBJ1-1; TRBD1 matches at 11 bases. Here the CDR3 DNA reads TGTGCCAGCTCACCCCGGGACAGGGGGACGAACACTGAAGCTTTCTTT. Its translation is CASSPRDRGTNTEAFF.